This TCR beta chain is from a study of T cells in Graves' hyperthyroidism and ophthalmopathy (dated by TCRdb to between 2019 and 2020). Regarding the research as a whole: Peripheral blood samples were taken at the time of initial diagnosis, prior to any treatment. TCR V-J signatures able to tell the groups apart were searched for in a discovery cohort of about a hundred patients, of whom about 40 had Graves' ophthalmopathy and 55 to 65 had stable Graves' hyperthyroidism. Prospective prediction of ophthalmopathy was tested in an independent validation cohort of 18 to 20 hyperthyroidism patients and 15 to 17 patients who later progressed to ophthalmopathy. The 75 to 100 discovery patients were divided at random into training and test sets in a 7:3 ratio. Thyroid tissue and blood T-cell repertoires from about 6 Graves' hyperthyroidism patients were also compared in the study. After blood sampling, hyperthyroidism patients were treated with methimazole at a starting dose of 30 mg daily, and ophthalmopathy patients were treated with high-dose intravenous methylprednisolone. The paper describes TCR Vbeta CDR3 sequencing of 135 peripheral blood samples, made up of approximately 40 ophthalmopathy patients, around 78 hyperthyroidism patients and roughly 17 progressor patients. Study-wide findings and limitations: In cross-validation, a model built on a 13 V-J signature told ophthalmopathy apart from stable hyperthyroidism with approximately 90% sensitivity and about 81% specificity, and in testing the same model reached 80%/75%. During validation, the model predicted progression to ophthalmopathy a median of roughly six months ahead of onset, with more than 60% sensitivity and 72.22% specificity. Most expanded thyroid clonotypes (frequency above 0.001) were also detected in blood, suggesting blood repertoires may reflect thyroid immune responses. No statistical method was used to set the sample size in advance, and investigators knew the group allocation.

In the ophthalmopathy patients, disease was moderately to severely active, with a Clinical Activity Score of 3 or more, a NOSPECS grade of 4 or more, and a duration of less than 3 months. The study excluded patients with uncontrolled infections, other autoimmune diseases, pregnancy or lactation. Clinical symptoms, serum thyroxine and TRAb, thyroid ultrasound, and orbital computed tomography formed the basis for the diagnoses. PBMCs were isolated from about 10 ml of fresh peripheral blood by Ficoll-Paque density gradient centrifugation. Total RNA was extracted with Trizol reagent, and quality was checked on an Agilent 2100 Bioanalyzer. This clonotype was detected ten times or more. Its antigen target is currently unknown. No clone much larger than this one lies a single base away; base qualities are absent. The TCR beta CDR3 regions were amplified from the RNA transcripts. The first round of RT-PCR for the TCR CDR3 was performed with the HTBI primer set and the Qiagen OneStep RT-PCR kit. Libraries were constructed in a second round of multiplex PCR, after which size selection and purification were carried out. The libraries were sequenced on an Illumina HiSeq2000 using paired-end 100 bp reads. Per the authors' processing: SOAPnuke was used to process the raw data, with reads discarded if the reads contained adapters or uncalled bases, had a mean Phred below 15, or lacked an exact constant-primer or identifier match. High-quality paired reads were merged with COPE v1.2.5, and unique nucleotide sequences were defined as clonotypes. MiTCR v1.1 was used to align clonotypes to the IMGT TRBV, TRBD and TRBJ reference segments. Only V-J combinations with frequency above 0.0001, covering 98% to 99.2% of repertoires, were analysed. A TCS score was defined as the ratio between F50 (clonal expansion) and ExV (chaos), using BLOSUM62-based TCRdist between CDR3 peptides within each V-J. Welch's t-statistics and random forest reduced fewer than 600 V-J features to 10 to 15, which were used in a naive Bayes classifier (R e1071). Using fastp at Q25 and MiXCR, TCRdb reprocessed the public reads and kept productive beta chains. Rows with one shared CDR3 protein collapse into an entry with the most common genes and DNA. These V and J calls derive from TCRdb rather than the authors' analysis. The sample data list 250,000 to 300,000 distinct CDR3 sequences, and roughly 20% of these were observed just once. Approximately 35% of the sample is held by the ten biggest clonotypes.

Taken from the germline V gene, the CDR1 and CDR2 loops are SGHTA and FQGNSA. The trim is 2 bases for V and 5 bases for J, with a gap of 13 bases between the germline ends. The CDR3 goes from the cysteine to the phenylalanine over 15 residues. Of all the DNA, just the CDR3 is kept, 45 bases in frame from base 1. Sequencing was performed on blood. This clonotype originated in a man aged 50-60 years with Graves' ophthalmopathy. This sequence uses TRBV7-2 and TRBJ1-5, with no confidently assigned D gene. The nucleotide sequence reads TGTGCCAGCAGCTTATCTCTAGGGTCCTATCAGCCCCAGCATTTT. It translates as CASSLSLGSYQPQHF. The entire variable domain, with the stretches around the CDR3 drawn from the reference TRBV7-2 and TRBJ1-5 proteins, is GAGVSQSPSNKVTEKGKDVELRCDPISGHTALYWYRQSLGQGLEFLIYFQGNSAPDKSGLPSDRFSAERTGGSVSTLTIQRTQQEDSAVYLCASSLSLGSYQPQHFGDGTRLSIL.